Below, 32 T cell receptor beta chains from the same sample are listed, as sequenced in a study of beta chain features in type 1 diabetes. Study-wide results and caveats: People with Type 1 diabetes carried modestly yet significantly shorter TCRB CDR3s in all four CD4+ subsets.

Their antigens are not known. What was sequenced were expressed TCRB transcripts, since all of the isolated RNA had been reverse transcribed. Here immunoSEQ multiplex PCR was the method, and the copy in TCRdb shows in-frame clones only, minus some. The sample has nearly 350,000 clones, approximately 9.7% seen once. Sequenced sample: central memory CD4+ T cells from blood. These TCRs come from a man between 25 and 39 years old with type 1 diabetes.

This clone was detected a few times. The chain recombines TRBV2 with TRBJ1-1; 8 nucleotides match TRBD1. CDR3 length: 13 amino acids. Germline loops: CDR1 SNHLY, CDR2 FYNNEI. The ends lost 6 bases at V and 3 bases at J; junction bases unmatched: 3. CDR3 sequence reads: CASSYRGDTEAFF. CDR3 sequence (DNA): TGTGCCAGCAGCTACAGGGGGGACACTGAAGCTTTCTTT.

This clone was found a few times. The V call is TRBV6-6, the J call TRBJ2-5; 9 bases fit TRBD2. The CDR3 is 15 amino acids. Germline-derived CDR1 and CDR2 are MNHNY and SVGAGI (reference sequence). V shed 7 bases and J 2 bases; nucleotides not matched to a gene: 8. This chain's CDR3 is CASTRGSGGQETQYF. In DNA form, the CDR3 reads TGTGCCAGCACCAGGGGTAGCGGGGGTCAAGAGACCCAGTACTTC.

The rearrangement joins TRBV30 to TRBJ1-4; 7 nucleotides line up with TRBD1. The V gene's germline CDR1 is GTSNPN and CDR2 SVGIG (reference sequence). This CDR3 spans 12 amino acids. The junction had 6 bases not matched to a gene; V was cut back by 7 bases and J by 7 bases. The CDR3 nucleotides are TGTGCCTTGACAGGGACGGGTGAAAAACTGTTTTTT. Amino acid sequence: CALTGTGEKLFF.

Only a few counts were recorded for this clone. The chain is built from TRBV27 and TRBJ2-7; TRBD2 matches 7 bases. With 0 bases clipped from V and 3 bases from J, the junction kept 5 bases outside the gene matches. The CDR3 contains 15 residues. In germline, CDR1 is MNHEY, CDR2 SMNVEV (reference sequence). CDR3 coding DNA: TGTGCCAGCAGTTTATCGGGCGGCGGGGGCTACGAGCAGTACTTC. Residues: CASSLSGGGGYEQYF.

This chain connects TRBV7-2 to TRBJ1-4; D possibly corresponds to TRBD1 (5 bases). CDR1 is SGHTA, CDR2 FQGNSA, per germline. The CDR3 runs 14 residues. V dropped 6 bases and J dropped 8 bases, with 16 bases sitting between them. The CDR3 here is CASSVGGAREKLFF. In nucleotides, the CDR3 is TGTGCCAGCAGTGTGGGAGGGGCTAGAGAAAAACTGTTTTTT.

In nucleotides, the CDR3 is TGTGCCAGCAGCTTAAACGGAGCCAGGGATACCCAGTACTTC. Translated, it gives CASSLNGARDTQYF. The V call is TRBV7-8, the J call TRBJ2-5, with D possibly matching TRBD1 (5 bases). The CDR3 has 14 residues. With 2 bases removed from V and 8 bases from J, the gap between germline ends came to 15 bases. Germline lookup yields CDR1 SGHVS and CDR2 FQNEAQ. The whole variable domain, filled in from reference TRBV7-8 and TRBJ2-5, reads GAGVSQSPRYKVAKRGQDVALRCDPISGHVSLFWYQQALGQGPEFLTYFQNEAQLDKSGLPSDRFFAERPEGSVSTLKIQRTQQEDSAVYLCASSLNGARDTQYFGPGTRLLVL.

V usage is TRBV7-9 and J usage is TRBJ1-1; 9 positions match TRBD1. The CDR3 extends over 14 amino acids. Germline V CDR1 and CDR2: SEHNR, FQNEAQ (reference sequence). With V trimmed by 4 bases and J by 3 bases, 3 bases remained unmatched. CDR3 loop: CASSSRQGDTEAFF. CDR3 DNA: TGTGCCAGCAGCTCTCGACAGGGGGACACTGAAGCTTTCTTT.

This clone was seen many times. The junction departs from the called germline gene at one end, perhaps through a read error. The CDR3 sequence is CASSLATGGNSPLHF. The CDR3 nucleotides read TGTGCCAGCAGCCTAGCAACGGGGGGAAATTCACCCCTCCACTTT. The V and J genes are TRBV7-9 and TRBJ1-6; TRBD1 is a possible D gene (5 bases). This CDR3 contains 15 residues. The germline V gene has CDR1 SEHNR and CDR2 FQNEAQ (reference sequence).

The rearrangement links TRBV30 to TRBJ2-4; D perhaps matches TRBD1 (8 bases). Germline V gene sequence: CDR1 GTSNPN, CDR2 SVGIG (reference sequence). The V gene lost 5 bases and the J gene lost 9 bases, with 17 bases spanning the gap. The CDR3 runs 13 residues. CDR3 coding DNA: TGTGCCTGGTCGACAGGGGAGGGATCCATTCAGTACTTC. Protein sequence: CAWSTGEGSIQYF.

The CDR3 loop reads CASGSGTDIATQYF. The CDR3, as DNA: TGCGCCAGCGGATCCGGGACCGACATTGCAACGCAGTATTTT. The chain has TRBV10-1 and TRBJ2-3; D could derive from TRBD1 or TRBD2 (5 bases each). Trimming took 8 bases from V and 9 from J, leaving 21 bases between them. Looked up from germline, CDR1 is WNHNN and CDR2 is SYGVQD (reference sequence). The CDR3 loop spans 14 amino acids.

This clone was observed many times. The rearrangement uses TRBV4-3 and TRBJ2-7; a weak D match, TRBD2 (5 bases). CDR1 and CDR2 from the germline V gene are LGHNA and YSLEER. Trimming left V 3 bases short and J 4 bases short, with 19 bases between. This CDR3 has 16 amino acids. Written as DNA, the CDR3 is TGCGCCAGCAGCCATCTTGCGGGCCGCTCTGGTTACGAGCAGTACTTC. Translating it yields CASSHLAGRSGYEQYF.

This clone was seen only a few times. The chain uses TRBV19 and TRBJ2-1; 7 nucleotides match TRBD2. This CDR3 comprises 14 residues. The trim removed 5 bases at V and 6 bases at J, leaving 7 bases unmatched. Germline V gives CDR1 LNHDA, CDR2 SQIVND (reference sequence). The CDR3: CASSGGRGVNEQFF. As DNA, the CDR3 is TGTGCCAGTAGTGGCGGACGGGGGGTCAATGAGCAGTTCTTC. Using reference TRBV19 and TRBJ2-1 for the parts outside the CDR3, the full variable domain is DGGITQSPKYLFRKEGQNVTLSCEQNLNHDAMYWYRQDPGQGLRLIYYSQIVNDFQKGDIAEGYSVSREKKESFPLTVTSAQKNPTAFYLCASSGGRGVNEQFFGPGTRLTVL.

V gene TRBV4-1 combines with J gene TRBJ2-3; no reliable D call. Germline CDR1 is MGHRA and CDR2 is YSYEKL. The CDR3 spans 16 residues. Trimming cost V 4 bases and J 2 bases, with 16 bases left between them. CDR3 coding DNA: TGCGCCAGCAGCCGAGCGATCAACGCCTTCACAGATACGCAGTATTTT. It encodes CASSRAINAFTDTQYF.

The chain links TRBV7-2 to TRBJ1-2; D not certain. The CDR3 covers 15 residues. The V gene's germline CDR1 is SGHTA and CDR2 FQGNSA. Trimming stripped 0 bases from V and 4 bases from J, with 12 bases between. The CDR3 sequence is CASSLAGMIGYGYTF. In nucleotides, the CDR3 is TGTGCCAGCAGCTTAGCGGGGATGATCGGCTATGGCTACACCTTC.

This clone was seen ten or more times. This chain's CDR3 is CASSLWASVGANVLTF. The CDR3, as DNA: TGCGCCAGCAGCTTGTGGGCCTCGGTTGGGGCCAACGTCCTGACTTTC. The J gene is TRBJ2-6, the V gene TRBV5-1; D ambiguous. Germline V gene data show CDR1 as SGHRS and CDR2 as YFSETQ. There are 16 residues in the CDR3. Trimming stripped 1 base from V and 3 bases from J, with 11 bases between. Supplemented by reference TRBV5-1 and TRBJ2-6, the full variable domain reads KAGVTQTPRYLIKTRGQQVTLSCSPISGHRSVSWYQQTPGQGLQFLFEYFSETQRNKGNFPGRFSGRQFSNSRSEMNVSTLELGDSALYLCASSLWASVGANVLTFGAGSRLTVL.

This clone came up a few times. The J gene is TRBJ1-1, the V gene TRBV6-5, with 7 bases that match TRBD1. CDR3 length equals 12 residues. Germline trimming cut 9 bases from V and 2 bases from J; bases unmatched to any gene: 3. The germline CDR1 and CDR2 sequences are MNHEY and SVGAGI. CDR3 DNA: TGTGCCAGTGGGACAGCAAACACTGAAGCTTTCTTT. Its protein is CASGTANTEAFF.

This chain connects TRBV2 to TRBJ2-1, with D uncertain. This CDR3 has 12 residues. The germline V and J ends were trimmed by 7 bases and 10 bases, with 14 bases remaining between them. Germline V gene sequence: CDR1 SNHLY, CDR2 FYNNEI. The CDR3 is CASTKTGNEQFF. CDR3 nucleotides: TGTGCCAGCACCAAAACGGGTAACGAGCAGTTCTTC.

The chain carries TRBV4-3 and TRBJ2-7, with D hard to call. V was shortened by 0 bases and J by 5 bases, with 11 bases between the two germline ends. The CDR3 has 14 amino acids. Germline V gene sequence: CDR1 LGHNA, CDR2 YSLEER. CDR3 nucleotides: TGCGCCAGCAGCCAAGATCTGGTATCACACGAGCAGTACTTC. Its protein product is CASSQDLVSHEQYF.

This clone was seen many times. The chain employs TRBV27 and TRBJ2-3; possible D gene TRBD2, 6 bases. This CDR3 region has 15 residues. CDR1 and CDR2 from the germline V gene are MNHEY and SMNVEV (reference sequence). The germline V and J ends were trimmed by 1 base and 3 bases, with 11 bases remaining between them. CDR3 protein: CASSLWGERTDTQYF. The CDR3 bases are TGTGCCAGCAGTTTATGGGGGGAAAGAACAGATACGCAGTATTTT.

The chain has TRBV7-2 and TRBJ2-3, with TRBD2 as a possible D gene (7 bases). V was shortened by 5 bases and J by 8 bases, with 17 bases between the two germline ends. CDR3 length: 14 amino acids. Germline CDR1 reads SGHTA; CDR2 reads FQGNSA. The CDR3 DNA reads as TGTGCCAGCAGCCCATCGGGGGGCTGGGGTACGCAGTATTTT. This sequence encodes CASSPSGGWGTQYF.

There are a few counts of this clone. This chain uses TRBV19 with TRBJ1-5; D ambiguous. Trimming took off 7 bases at V and 7 bases at J, with 11 bases between the two ends. The CDR3 covers 12 residues. Germline CDR1 is LNHDA and CDR2 is SQIVND (reference sequence). In DNA, the CDR3 is TGTGCCAGTACCTCCTTAGGGCAGCCCCAGCATTTT. Encoded protein: CASTSLGQPQHF.

This chain uses TRBV7-2 with TRBJ2-3; the match to TRBD2 covers 9 bases. The trim removed 4 bases at V and 3 bases at J, leaving 8 bases unmatched. The CDR3 is 16 amino acids. Germline loops: CDR1 SGHTA, CDR2 FQGNSA. CDR3 loop: CASSSPRRGGTDTQYF. The CDR3, as DNA: TGTGCCAGCAGCTCGCCTCGGCGGGGGGGTACAGATACGCAGTATTTT.

The gene calls are TRBV9 and TRBJ1-3; 7 positions agree with TRBD1. The CDR3 extends over 16 amino acids. The V gene's germline CDR1 is SGDLS and CDR2 YYNGEE. V lost 4 bases, J lost 0 bases, and 7 bases stayed unmatched. The CDR3 DNA reads as TGTGCCAGCAGCCCCCGACAGGGATTCTCTGGAAACACCATATATTTT. Its protein is CASSPRQGFSGNTIYF. The full variable domain, completed using reference TRBV9 and TRBJ1-3, is DSGVTQTPKHLITATGQRVTLRCSPRSGDLSVYWYQQSLDQGLQFLIQYYNGEERAKGNILERFSAQQFPDLHSELNLSSLELGDSALYFCASSPRQGFSGNTIYFGEGSWLTVV.

This clone was seen only a few times. The chain uses TRBV9 and TRBJ1-6; D is ambiguous. This CDR3 spans 13 amino acids. Germline CDR1 and CDR2: SGDLS and YYNGEE. V was shortened by 4 bases and J by 8 bases, with 10 bases between the two germline ends. The CDR3 coding sequence is TGTGCCAGCAGCCAGAGGGATTATTCACCCCTCCACTTT. Translation: CASSQRDYSPLHF.

This chain joins TRBV11-2 and TRBJ2-7; D call uncertain. The germline gives CDR1 SGHAT, CDR2 FQNNGV. The CDR3 runs 14 residues. The ends were cut back, 4 bases at V and 5 bases at J, with 15 bases in the middle. The CDR3: CASSSWSGHDEQYF. The CDR3 DNA sequence: TGTGCCAGCAGCTCCTGGTCCGGTCACGACGAGCAGTACTTC. Full variable domain (outside the CDR3, taken from reference TRBV11-2 and TRBJ2-7): EAGVAQSPRYKIIEKRQSVAFWCNPISGHATLYWYQQILGQGPKLLIQFQNNGVVDDSQLPKDRFSAERLKGVDSTLKIQPAKLEDSAVYLCASSSWSGHDEQYFGPGTRLTVT.

The rearrangement joins TRBV4-3 to TRBJ1-2, with D unclear. V gave up 1 base and J gave up 4 bases, with 13 bases separating them. Looked up from germline, CDR1 is LGHNA and CDR2 is YSLEER. The CDR3 totals 15 residues. The CDR3 nucleotides read TGCGCCAGCAGCCAAGCCCAAGACGGGTTCTATGGCTACACCTTC. This gives the protein CASSQAQDGFYGYTF.

Concerning this clone: The identical CDR3 is also encoded by other nucleotide sequences in the sample. CDR3 sequence (DNA): TGCAGCGTGGGACAGGGTGGGGAAAAACTGTTTTTT. This encodes CSVGQGGEKLFF. The V and J genes are TRBV29-1 and TRBJ1-4, with 9 nucleotides matching TRBD1. Germline V CDR1 and CDR2: SQVTM, ANQGSEA. V shed 6 bases, J shed 8 bases, and the junction held 4 bases outside the gene matches. The CDR3 runs 12 residues.

The genes are TRBV18 and TRBJ2-3; 8 nucleotides align to TRBD1. This CDR3 has 15 residues. V lost 3 bases and J lost 5; bases outside the gene matches: 7. The germline V gene has CDR1 KGHSH and CDR2 LQKENI. CDR3 residues: CASSPIRGLEDTQYF. CDR3 nucleotides: TGTGCCAGCTCACCGATCAGGGGGCTGGAAGATACGCAGTATTTT.

This clone has a handful of counts. This chain uses TRBV10-1 with TRBJ2-7; D is undetermined. The CDR3 sequence is 13 residues long. Germline loops: CDR1 WNHNN, CDR2 SYGVQD (reference sequence). V lost 5 bases and J lost 1, with 9 bases in between. The CDR3 spells CASSSGQSYEQYF. The CDR3 DNA is TGCGCCAGCAGTAGTGGCCAGTCCTACGAGCAGTACTTC.

The chain has TRBV5-6 and TRBJ1-2, with D possibly matching TRBD1 (5 bases). This CDR3 contains 13 residues. Germline-derived CDR1 and CDR2 are SGHDT and YYEEEE. V was clipped by 0 bases and J by 2 bases, with 5 bases between them. For the CDR3, the DNA is TGTGCCAGCAGCTTGGGGGACAACTATGGCTACACCTTC. Amino acids: CASSLGDNYGYTF.

This clone was observed many times. The CDR3 DNA sequence: TGTGCCAGCAGTTACGGGGGGCTCCAAGAGACCCAGTACTTC. Encoded protein: CASSYGGLQETQYF. The rearrangement uses TRBV6-6 and TRBJ2-5, with D perhaps being TRBD1 or TRBD2 (6 bases each). Germline loops: CDR1 MNHNY, CDR2 SVGAGI (reference sequence). The CDR3 loop spans 14 amino acids. V shed 2 bases and J shed 1 base, with 8 bases lying between them.

This clone was seen a handful of times. The rearrangement joins TRBV11-2 to TRBJ1-5; 8 bases align to TRBD1. The trim removed 8 bases at V and 4 bases at J, leaving 7 bases unmatched. CDR1 is SGHAT, CDR2 FQNNGV, per germline. This CDR3 comprises 14 residues. The CDR3 is CASSGTGPNQPQHF. In nucleotides, the CDR3 is TGTGCCAGCTCCGGGACAGGTCCAAATCAGCCCCAGCATTTT.